This TCR beta chain was identified during a study of follicular helper T cells after annual influenza vaccination. Study in general: Some donors were sampled over the 2013-2014, 2014-2015 and 2015-2016 vaccinations.

The study, taken as a whole, reports: Most later recoveries of Day 7 ICOS+CD38+ clones were ICOS-CD38- cTfh. Plasmablast frequency change correlated with clonality change in ICOS+CD38+ cTfh.

The J segment lost 0 bases and the V segment lost 4 bases, leaving 8 bases of the junction unmatched. This CDR3 region has 17 residues. The germline CDR1 and CDR2 sequences are MDHEN and SYDVKM. Sequencing was performed with immunoSEQ multiplex PCR; in TCRdb, only in-frame clones are kept and a portion is missing. The sample lists 5,000 to 7,000 clones, around four fifths occurring once. Described time point: 2015-2016 season, pre-vaccination. Worth noting for this clone: Its antigen is not known.

The sequence was collected from an adult who received the influenza vaccine. The chain links TRBV28 to TRBJ2-4; TRBD2 agrees at 8 bases. Source: CXCR5- memory CD4+ T cells sorted from blood, taken on the day of influenza vaccination. The CDR3 region is CASSSPGGRVAKNIQYF. In nucleotides, the CDR3 is TGTGCCAGCAGTTCCCCGGGGGGGAGAGTAGCCAAAAACATTCAGTACTTC.